One and the same sample provided the 21 T cell receptor beta chains below, sequenced in a study of T cells in Graves' hyperthyroidism and ophthalmopathy. RNA transcripts were the template for amplifying TCR beta CDR3 regions. The HTBI set primed first-round TCR CDR3 RT-PCR. MiXCR, run by TCRdb on the multiplex PCR reads, gives a single entry per CDR3 protein. The sample has about 520,000 distinct CDR3 sequences; approximately 25% are singletons. The material sequenced was blood. The source is a woman under 40 with Graves' ophthalmopathy.

This chain connects TRBV29-1 to TRBJ2-7; D possibly uses TRBD1 or TRBD2 (5 bases each). This CDR3 spans 12 amino acids. CDR1 and CDR2 from the germline V gene are SQVTM and ANQGSEA. V was clipped by 7 bases and J by 2 bases, with 12 bases between them. Here the CDR3 reads CSAGAEPYEQYF. The DNA for the CDR3 is TGCAGCGCCGGGGCCGAGCCCTACGAGCAGTACTTC.

This clonotype was detected many times. This chain joins TRBV19 and TRBJ1-1; D may be TRBD1 (5 bases). The germline V gene has CDR1 LNHDA and CDR2 SQIVND (reference sequence). The V gene lost 10 bases and the J gene lost 1 base, with 13 bases spanning the gap. There are 13 residues in the CDR3. The CDR3 reads CATRDVTNTEAFF. The CDR3 DNA reads as TGTGCCACCAGGGACGTTACGAACACTGAAGCTTTCTTT.

The genes are TRBV5-1 and TRBJ1-3; 7 bases agree with TRBD1. CDR1 and CDR2 (germline): SGHRS, YFSETQ. This CDR3 comprises 15 residues. Trimming at V came to 0 bases and at J to 4 bases, leaving 4 bases not matched to a gene. The CDR3 DNA is TGCGCCAGCAGCTTGGAAGGGGGCTGGGGAAACACCATATATTTT. Its translation is CASSLEGGWGNTIYF.

This clonotype was counted many times. The V and J genes are TRBV6-5 and TRBJ2-7, with 7 bases identical to TRBD1. Germline CDR1 and CDR2: MNHEY and SVGAGI. The V and J ends lost 3 bases and 7 bases, in that order; junction bases with no gene match: 9. CDR3 length: 14 residues. CDR3 in amino acids: CASSYKSQGVEQYF. CDR3 nucleotide sequence: TGTGCCAGCAGTTATAAGAGTCAGGGGGTAGAGCAGTACTTC.

The rearrangement links TRBV12-3 or TRBV12-4 to TRBJ1-1; TRBD1 might be the D (6 bases). Trimming pared 6 bases from V and 5 bases from J, leaving 22 bases between. The CDR3 totals 16 residues. For the CDR3, the DNA is TGTGCCAGCAGCCCAGCGGCAGGGGCGTTACGGACTGAAGCTTTCTTT. Amino acids: CASSPAAGALRTEAFF.

This clonotype has at least ten counts. The rearrangement uses TRBV6-2 or TRBV6-3 and TRBJ2-7; 10 bases align to TRBD1. With 6 bases clipped from V and 6 bases from J, the junction kept 11 bases outside the gene matches. Germline CDR1 and CDR2: MNHEY and SVGEGT. This CDR3 is built from 15 residues. Written as DNA, the CDR3 is TGTGCCAGCAGGGGTACCGGGACAGGGGATTTCGAGCAGTACTTC. As protein: CASRGTGTGDFEQYF.

This clonotype was found many times. The rearrangement links TRBV7-2 to TRBJ2-5; D possibly corresponds to TRBD2 (6 bases). The CDR3 is made up of 17 amino acids. In germline, CDR1 is SGHTA, CDR2 FQGNSA. Trimming took 4 bases from V and 5 from J, leaving 23 bases between them. CDR3 sequence: CASSSLGGAGWGETQYF. CDR3 nucleotides: TGTGCCAGCAGCTCACTCGGCGGGGCGGGGTGGGGTGAGACCCAGTACTTC.

The chain joins TRBV29-1 to TRBJ1-1; D remains unclear. Trimming took off 2 bases at V and 6 bases at J, with 4 bases between the two ends. Germline V gives CDR1 SQVTM, CDR2 ANQGSEA. The CDR3 is made up of 10 amino acids. Here the CDR3 reads CSVEIAEAFF. CDR3 sequence (DNA): TGCAGCGTTGAAATCGCTGAAGCTTTCTTT.

This clonotype was counted at least ten times. The genes are TRBV6-1 and TRBJ2-5; 7 bases are shared with TRBD1. Germline V gene data show CDR1 as MNHNS and CDR2 as SASEGT. The V gene end was trimmed by 7 bases and the J gene end by 2 bases; junction bases not matched to a gene: 16. The CDR3 has 17 residues. CDR3 amino acids: CASTKPRQGLWQETQYF. The CDR3 DNA reads as TGTGCCAGCACTAAACCCAGACAGGGTTTATGGCAAGAGACCCAGTACTTC.

The chain employs TRBV27 and TRBJ2-7; D unclear. The CDR3 runs to 13 residues. CDR1 is MNHEY, CDR2 SMNVEV, per germline (reference sequence). Trimming took off 0 bases at V and 3 bases at J, with 6 bases between the two ends. This CDR3 reads CASSLSADYEQYF. DNA for the CDR3: TGTGCCAGCAGTTTATCGGCAGACTACGAGCAGTACTTC.

The gene calls are TRBV6-2 or TRBV6-3 and TRBJ2-5; D not certain. Germline-derived CDR1 and CDR2 are MNHEY and SVGEGT. CDR3 size: 12 residues. V was clipped by 8 bases and J by 2 bases, with 9 bases between them. The CDR3 reads CASGFWQETQYF. In DNA form, the CDR3 reads TGTGCCAGCGGCTTTTGGCAAGAGACCCAGTACTTC.

This clonotype was observed many times. The rearrangement links TRBV27 to TRBJ1-1, with 7 bases identical to TRBD1. The germline V gene encodes CDR1 MNHEY and CDR2 SMNVEV (reference sequence). Losses at the gene ends were 6 bases for V and 4 bases for J; bases not matched to a gene: 14. The CDR3 is made up of 16 amino acids. The CDR3 sequence is CASRTTGTASGTEAFF. CDR3 coding DNA: TGTGCCAGCAGGACCACCGGGACAGCTTCGGGCACTGAAGCTTTCTTT.

This clonotype was found many times. J is TRBJ2-7 and V is TRBV9; TRBD2 matches at 9 bases. V lost 1 base to trimming and J lost 5 bases; unmatched junction nucleotides: 4. CDR1 SGDLS and CDR2 YYNGEE come from the germline V gene. This CDR3 region has 14 residues. The CDR3 nucleotides are TGTGCCAGCAGCGTAACGGCTAGCGGGGACGAGCAGTACTTC. The encoded protein is CASSVTASGDEQYF.

Comments on this clonotype: A much larger clone sits a single nucleotide away, making a read error possible. The conserved final phenylalanine or tryptophan is absent from the CDR3, which likely points to a read error. The genes are TRBV24-1 and TRBJ1-2; the D is unclear. The CDR3 is 14 amino acids. Looked up from germline, CDR1 is KGHDR and CDR2 is SFDVKD. The V end was cut by 1 base, the J end by 6 bases, with 11 bases between. The CDR3 protein is CATSDFPQKNGYTV. The CDR3 DNA sequence: TGTGCCACCAGTGATTTTCCCCAGAAGAATGGCTACACCGTC.

This clonotype was recorded many times. The rearrangement joins TRBV7-3 to TRBJ2-2; no reliable D call. The ends were cut back, 0 bases at V and 0 bases at J, with 11 bases in the middle. CDR3 length equals 17 residues. Germline CDR1 and CDR2: SGHTA and FQGTGA. The CDR3 here is CASSLTRAGSNTGELFF. The CDR3 region has the DNA TGTGCCAGCAGCTTAACAAGGGCTGGGTCGAACACCGGGGAGCTGTTTTTT. Drawing the rest from reference TRBV7-3 and TRBJ2-2, the complete variable domain is GAGVSQTPSNKVTEKGKYVELRCDPISGHTALYWYRQSLGQGPEFLIYFQGTGAADDSGLPNDRFFAVRPEGSVSTLKIQRTERGDSAVYLCASSLTRAGSNTGELFFGEGSRLTVL.

This chain links TRBV19 with TRBJ1-3; D remains unclear. Trimming removed 4 bases from V and 0 bases from J, with 13 bases in between. The CDR3 loop spans 16 amino acids. Germline loops: CDR1 LNHDA, CDR2 SQIVND (reference sequence). CDR3 region: CASSTTTESSGNTIYF. CDR3 nucleotides: TGTGCCAGTAGTACCACGACCGAGAGCTCTGGAAACACCATATATTTT. The full variable domain, its missing parts supplied by reference TRBV19 and TRBJ1-3, is DGGITQSPKYLFRKEGQNVTLSCEQNLNHDAMYWYRQDPGQGLRLIYYSQIVNDFQKGDIAEGYSVSREKKESFPLTVTSAQKNPTAFYLCASSTTTESSGNTIYFGEGSWLTVV.

This clonotype was seen ten or more times. CDR3 residues: CASSPDPTKTYEQYF. The CDR3 region has the DNA TGTGCCAGCTCACCAGACCCAACTAAAACCTACGAGCAGTACTTC. The chain combines TRBV18 with TRBJ2-7, with no clear D. This CDR3 comprises 15 residues. V was clipped by 2 bases and J by 2 bases, with 13 bases between them. Germline V gene lookup returns CDR1 KGHSH and CDR2 LQKENI.

As to this clonotype: One junction end disagrees with the germline gene, perhaps due to a read error. The chain is built from TRBV2 and TRBJ1-1; the D is unclear. This CDR3 is 13 amino acids long. Germline V gene lookup returns CDR1 SNHLY and CDR2 FYNNEI. The CDR3 protein is CACSLNVGFRAFF. For the CDR3, the DNA is TGTGCCTGCAGTCTTAACGTGGGGTTCCGAGCTTTCTTT.

This clonotype was seen more than once but under ten times. The rearrangement joins TRBV6-5 to TRBJ2-3, with 11 positions matching TRBD2. Trimming took 2 bases from V and 0 from J; bases not matched to a gene: 1. Germline V gives CDR1 MNHEY, CDR2 SVGAGI. The CDR3 sequence is 16 residues long. This chain's CDR3 is CASSYRLAGSTDTQYF. CDR3 sequence (DNA): TGTGCCAGCAGTTACCGACTAGCGGGGAGCACAGATACGCAGTATTTT.

The chain combines TRBV24-1 with TRBJ1-1; no firm D call. CDR1 is KGHDR, CDR2 SFDVKD, per germline. The CDR3 totals 13 residues. Trimming shortened V by 5 bases and J by 7 bases, and 13 bases separated the two germline ends. CDR3 loop: CATSARRGIEAFF. In nucleotides, the CDR3 is TGTGCCACCAGTGCCAGACGCGGAATTGAAGCTTTCTTT.

This clonotype appeared many times. The chain joins TRBV6-5 to TRBJ1-1; D not certain. Germline CDR1 is MNHEY and CDR2 is SVGAGI. V lost 4 bases and J 6 bases, leaving 12 bases between the germline ends. The CDR3 covers 13 residues. CDR3 bases: TGTGCCAGCAGTTGGTCGGGTAGGTCTGAAGCTTTCTTT. Its protein is CASSWSGRSEAFF.